The 27 T cell receptor beta chains reported below all come from one sample, sequenced in a study of blood T cell repertoires in COVID-19. The assay was immunoSEQ multiplex PCR, and TCRdb's table has in-frame clones only and misses some. The repertoire holds approximately 170,000 clones, roughly 90% seen once, with about 3.9% in the top ten. Sequencing used peripheral blood. These receptors all stem from a woman aged 70-85 years with acute or convalescent COVID-19.

This chain connects TRBV7-2 to TRBJ1-6; 8 nucleotides agree with TRBD1. Looked up from germline, CDR1 is SGHTA and CDR2 is FQGNSA. Trimming took 5 bases from V and 11 from J; bases not matched to a gene: 11. This CDR3 has 15 amino acids. The CDR3 sequence: CASSPTQGALTPLHF. The CDR3 DNA follows: TGTGCCAGCAGCCCCACCCAGGGGGCGCTTACACCCCTCCACTTT.

The chain combines TRBV2 with TRBJ1-6, with D tentatively TRBD1 (6 bases). Germline loops: CDR1 SNHLY, CDR2 FYNNEI. The CDR3 loop spans 15 amino acids. V lost 6 bases, J lost 10 bases, and 19 bases lay in between. CDR3 protein: CASRKDRPLTSPLHF. CDR3 nucleotide sequence: TGTGCCAGCAGAAAAGACAGGCCACTAACCTCACCCCTCCACTTT.

The V gene is TRBV30, the J gene TRBJ1-5; D is unclear. Germline CDR1 is GTSNPN and CDR2 is SVGIG (reference sequence). Trimming shortened V by 2 bases and J by 9 bases, and 11 bases separated the two germline ends. This CDR3 is 12 amino acids long. This chain's CDR3 is CAWSRTSGPQHF. The CDR3 nucleotides are TGTGCCTGGAGTAGGACTAGTGGGCCCCAGCATTTT.

The chain employs TRBV7-2 and TRBJ2-7; D perhaps matches TRBD1 (5 bases). V was pared by 5 bases and J by 1 base, with 12 bases between. The CDR3 runs to 14 residues. Germline CDR1 and CDR2: SGHTA and FQGNSA. The CDR3 bases are TGTGCCAGCAGCCTGAGAGACAGATCCTACGAGCAGTACTTC. Amino acids: CASSLRDRSYEQYF. Complete variable domain (other parts from reference TRBV7-2 and TRBJ2-7): GAGVSQSPSNKVTEKGKDVELRCDPISGHTALYWYRQSLGQGLEFLIYFQGNSAPDKSGLPSDRFSAERTGGSVSTLTIQRTQQEDSAVYLCASSLRDRSYEQYFGPGTRLTVT.

The rearrangement uses TRBV11-2 and TRBJ2-1, with 7 bases lining up with TRBD1. The germline V gene has CDR1 SGHAT and CDR2 FQNNGV. Trimming removed 5 bases from V and 3 bases from J; junction bases left unmatched: 10. This CDR3 is 16 amino acids long. CDR3 coding DNA: TGTGCCAGCAGCCCATCGACAGGGAACTACTACAATGAGCAGTTCTTC. This gives the protein CASSPSTGNYYNEQFF. Based on the CDR3 plus reference TRBV11-2 and TRBJ2-1, the full variable domain is EAGVAQSPRYKIIEKRQSVAFWCNPISGHATLYWYQQILGQGPKLLIQFQNNGVVDDSQLPKDRFSAERLKGVDSTLKIQPAKLEDSAVYLCASSPSTGNYYNEQFFGPGTRLTVL.

The genes are TRBV5-5 and TRBJ1-4, with a possible D match to TRBD1 (5 bases). The V and J ends lost 3 bases and 5 bases respectively, with 26 bases between them. The CDR3 covers 19 residues. Germline-derived CDR1 and CDR2 are SGHKS and YYEKEE (reference sequence). For the CDR3, the DNA is TGTGCCAGCAGCTCGGGGGTGGCAGGACCCCGCTTGAGGAATGAAAAACTGTTTTTT. Protein product: CASSSGVAGPRLRNEKLFF.

The chain carries TRBV20-1 and TRBJ1-2, with a weak D call TRBD1 (6 bases). Per the germline V gene, CDR1 is DFQATT and CDR2 is SNEGSKA (reference sequence). The CDR3 has 13 residues. The V end lost 6 bases, the J end lost 4 bases, and 15 bases lay between the germline ends. In nucleotides, the CDR3 is TGCAGTGCCAGTATCGGGACAAGCTATGGCTACACCTTC. It specifies CSASIGTSYGYTF.

The rearrangement links TRBV4-3 to TRBJ2-7; 10 nucleotides align to TRBD1. The V and J ends lost 0 bases and 2 bases, in that order; junction bases with no gene match: 7. The CDR3 is 17 residues long. Germline CDR1 and CDR2: LGHNA and YSLEER. The CDR3 coding sequence is TGCGCCAGCAGCCAAGATTTACGGACAGGGGGAACCTACGAGCAGTACTTC. It specifies CASSQDLRTGGTYEQYF.

V and J are TRBV7-2 and TRBJ2-7, with 8 nucleotides matching TRBD2. The junction had 5 bases not matched to a gene; V was cut back by 5 bases and J by 2 bases. This CDR3 region has 14 residues. The V gene's germline CDR1 is SGHTA and CDR2 FQGNSA. As DNA, the CDR3 is TGTGCCAGCAGCATTGCTAGCGGGCCCTACGAGCAGTACTTC. Protein sequence: CASSIASGPYEQYF.

As to this clone: The DNA is left out, because the CDR3 cannot be placed on it with certainty; the CDR3 is given as TCRdb lists it. The chain carries TRBV11-2 and TRBJ2-1; the table names TRBD1, a call not compared with the DNA. The CDR3 is 19 amino acids in total, end residues counted. In germline, CDR1 is SGHAT, CDR2 FQNNGV. The CDR3 protein is CASSFGEGQGPSQGNEQFF.

The gene calls are TRBV19 and TRBJ1-4; D perhaps matches TRBD1 (5 bases). This CDR3 region has 17 residues. V was pared by 4 bases and J by 3 bases, with 18 bases between. Germline V gene sequence: CDR1 LNHDA, CDR2 SQIVND (reference sequence). In DNA, the CDR3 is TGTGCCAGTAGTACAATGTCCGGGACTCTAGCTAATGAAAAACTGTTTTTT. Translating it yields CASSTMSGTLANEKLFF.

The J gene is TRBJ1-5, the V gene TRBV10-1; a possible D gene is TRBD1 (6 bases). V was cut by 2 bases and J by 0 bases, with 8 bases left in between. This CDR3 has 15 residues. CDR1 and CDR2 (germline): WNHNN, SYGVQD (reference sequence). CDR3 loop: CASSEAGASNQPQHF. The CDR3 region has the DNA TGCGCCAGCAGTGAGGCGGGGGCTAGCAATCAGCCCCAGCATTTT.

The chain is built from TRBV27 and TRBJ1-6; 10 bases are a match to TRBD1. Trimming cost V 2 bases and J 8 bases; bases outside gene matches: 6. The CDR3 has 16 residues. Looked up from germline, CDR1 is MNHEY and CDR2 is SMNVEV (reference sequence). The CDR3 DNA reads as TGTGCCAGCAGTTTAGGAGGACAGGGGGTATATTCACCCCTCCACTTT. It is translated as CASSLGGQGVYSPLHF.

This chain's CDR3 is CASSVRQGALGTQYF. For the CDR3, the DNA is TGCGCCAGCAGCGTCCGACAGGGGGCGCTCGGGACCCAGTACTTC. V gene TRBV4-1 combines with J gene TRBJ2-5; 10 bases match TRBD1. J was trimmed by 7 bases and V by 5 bases; bases with no gene match: 10. Germline CDR1 and CDR2: MGHRA and YSYEKL. CDR3 length: 15 amino acids.

The chain employs TRBV7-2 and TRBJ2-7; perhaps TRBD2 as D (5 bases). CDR3 length equals 12 residues. Trimming took 4 bases from V and 5 from J, leaving 9 bases between them. Germline V CDR1 and CDR2: SGHTA, FQGNSA. In DNA form, the CDR3 reads TGTGCCAGCAGCTACGTCGGGGACGAGCAGTACTTC. Its protein product is CASSYVGDEQYF.

The chain uses TRBV5-1 and TRBJ2-5; 10 nucleotides line up with TRBD2. Germline assignment: CDR1 SGHRS and CDR2 YFSETQ. V lost 4 bases, J lost 5 bases, and 14 bases stayed unmatched. This CDR3 contains 17 residues. The CDR3 DNA reads TGCGCCAGCAGCCTCGGACTAGCGGAAAACACTAGGGAGACCCAGTACTTC. Protein sequence: CASSLGLAENTRETQYF.

The J gene is TRBJ1-1, the V gene TRBV12-3 or TRBV12-4; D might be TRBD1 (5 bases). The CDR3 spans 13 residues. V lost 3 bases and J 4 bases, leaving 9 bases between the germline ends. The CDR3 loop reads CASSFSGGTEAFF. Written as DNA, the CDR3 is TGTGCCAGCAGTTTTTCGGGGGGCACTGAAGCTTTCTTT.

V and J are TRBV4-1 and TRBJ1-2; 7 bases agree with TRBD1. V lost 0 bases, J lost 0 bases, and 7 bases stayed unmatched. The germline V gene encodes CDR1 MGHRA and CDR2 YSYEKL. There are 17 residues in the CDR3. The CDR3: CASSQDGHTGANYGYTF. The CDR3 nucleotides read TGCGCCAGCAGCCAAGATGGCCATACAGGGGCTAACTATGGCTACACCTTC.

The chain couples TRBV7-9 to TRBJ1-2; tentative D call: TRBD1 (5 bases). The V and J ends lost 5 bases and 4 bases respectively, with 14 bases between them. There are 14 residues in the CDR3. Per germline, CDR1 SEHNR and CDR2 FQNEAQ (reference sequence). The CDR3 region is CASSPPGGSYGYTF. CDR3 DNA: TGTGCCAGCAGCCCCCCTGGGGGGTCCTATGGCTACACCTTC.

The chain employs TRBV19 and TRBJ2-7, with 8 positions matching TRBD1. CDR1 and CDR2 from the germline V gene are LNHDA and SQIVND (reference sequence). V shed 5 bases, J shed 7 bases, and the junction held 7 bases outside the gene matches. The CDR3 contains 13 residues. The CDR3 is CASSPGQGQEQYF. The CDR3 nucleotides read TGTGCCAGTAGTCCAGGACAGGGCCAAGAGCAGTACTTC.

This chain links TRBV5-1 with TRBJ1-1; a weak D match, TRBD1 (5 bases). The CDR3 has 15 residues. Trimming shortened V by 4 bases and J by 0 bases, and 13 bases separated the two germline ends. Per the germline V gene, CDR1 is SGHRS and CDR2 is YFSETQ. CDR3 sequence reads: CASSPLPDMNTEAFF. The CDR3, as DNA: TGCGCCAGCAGCCCACTCCCGGACATGAACACTGAAGCTTTCTTT.

This clone was seen just once. This chain links TRBV9 with TRBJ2-3, with 13 bases matching TRBD2. The CDR3 runs to 15 residues. Trimming removed 5 bases from V and 2 bases from J; junction bases left unmatched: 2. CDR1 and CDR2 (germline): SGDLS, YYNGEE. CDR3 loop: CASSGLAGATDTQYF. CDR3 coding DNA: TGTGCCAGCAGTGGACTAGCGGGGGCCACAGATACGCAGTATTTT.

The CDR3: CASSGTAGELFF. As DNA, the CDR3 is TGTGCCAGCAGCGGGACAGCCGGGGAGCTGTTTTTT. This chain uses TRBV28 with TRBJ2-2; 7 positions match TRBD1. Germline V gene lookup returns CDR1 MDHEN and CDR2 SYDVKM. CDR3 length: 12 amino acids. Unmatched junction bases numbered 1, after V lost 6 bases and J lost 6 bases.

The chain carries TRBV9 and TRBJ1-4, with D maybe TRBD1 (6 bases). Between the trimmed V and J ends, which lost 0 bases and 3 bases, there was a span of 15 bases. Germline CDR1 SGDLS, CDR2 YYNGEE. This CDR3 has 17 residues. DNA for the CDR3: TGTGCCAGCAGCGTAGGACCAGGGGAACTATCTAATGAAAAACTGTTTTTT. Protein: CASSVGPGELSNEKLFF.

The chain recombines TRBV6-2 or TRBV6-3 with TRBJ2-1; 9 bases are shared with TRBD2. V shed 5 bases, J shed 7 bases, and the junction held 12 bases outside the gene matches. The CDR3 contains 16 residues. Germline V CDR1 and CDR2: MNHEY, SVGEGT. The CDR3 protein is CASSLGHSGRRNEQFF. The CDR3 coding sequence is TGTGCCAGCAGTCTAGGACATAGCGGGAGAAGGAATGAGCAGTTCTTC.

The chain carries TRBV2 and TRBJ1-2; tentative D call: TRBD1 (6 bases). The length of the CDR3 is 15 residues. Germline-derived CDR1 and CDR2 are SNHLY and FYNNEI. Deletions cut 7 bases from V and 2 bases from J, with 17 bases between. This chain's CDR3 is CASIGSQGLNYGYTF. The DNA of the CDR3 is TGTGCCAGCATCGGGTCTCAGGGGTTAAACTATGGCTACACCTTC.

The V call is TRBV19, the J call TRBJ1-2; TRBD1 matches 7 bases. CDR1 and CDR2 (germline): LNHDA, SQIVND (reference sequence). CDR3 length equals 13 residues. V was pared by 6 bases and J by 8 bases, with 9 bases of the junction left unmatched. For the CDR3, the DNA is TGTGCCAGTAGCTACGACAGGGTCGGGGGCTACACCTTC. Translating it yields CASSYDRVGGYTF.